Presented here are 3 T cell receptor beta chains from one specimen sequenced in a study of cytomegalovirus exposure and HLA in healthy donors. Produced via immunoSEQ multiplex PCR; TCRdb's table is partial and in-frame only. The sample records some 84,000 clones, roughly 88% being singletons. Sequenced sample: PBMCs. The receptors originated from a young man in good health and CMV-seronegative.

The chain recombines TRBV28 with TRBJ2-7; 7 nucleotides match TRBD2. Germline CDR1 MDHEN, CDR2 SYDVKM. This CDR3 comprises 14 residues. J gave up 4 bases and V 2 bases, and 5 bases lay outside the gene matches. CDR3 bases: TGTGCCAGCAGTTTACTTGGGGGGGATTACGAGCAGTACTTC. Protein sequence: CASSLLGGDYEQYF.

V gene TRBV5-1 combines with J gene TRBJ2-3; TRBD2 matches at 7 bases. The germline gives CDR1 SGHRS, CDR2 YFSETQ. With 0 bases clipped from V and 2 bases from J, the junction kept 3 bases outside the gene matches. The CDR3 loop spans 15 amino acids. The CDR3 here is CASSLDRGDTDTQYF. In DNA, the CDR3 is TGCGCCAGCAGCTTGGACCGGGGGGACACAGATACGCAGTATTTT.

The chain carries TRBV27 and TRBJ2-2, with 8 bases aligning to TRBD1. The CDR3 runs 14 residues. Germline assignment: CDR1 MNHEY and CDR2 SMNVEV (reference sequence). Trimming cost V 7 bases and J 7 bases; bases outside gene matches: 8. Here the CDR3 reads CASTQGARNGELFF. CDR3 coding DNA: TGTGCCAGCACCCAGGGGGCGCGTAACGGGGAGCTGTTTTTT.